The 25 T cell receptor beta chains listed next were all sequenced from one sample in a study of blood T cell repertoires in COVID-19. The method was immunoSEQ multiplex PCR; TCRdb's version includes in-frame clones alone and lacks a portion of them. The sample holds about 200,000 clones, about 88% seen once. The sample comprised peripheral blood. The receptor source for this set is a middle-aged man with acute or convalescent COVID-19.

J is TRBJ2-5 and V is TRBV30; 7 nucleotides align to TRBD1. The length of the CDR3 is 15 residues. Germline V CDR1 and CDR2: GTSNPN, SVGIG (reference sequence). Trimming took 3 bases from V and 5 from J; bases not matched to a gene: 12. In DNA form, the CDR3 reads TGTGCCTGGAGACTGGGGCAGGGGGTTATGGAGACCCAGTACTTC. This sequence encodes CAWRLGQGVMETQYF.

The chain uses TRBV19 and TRBJ1-3; a possible D gene is TRBD1 (6 bases). This CDR3 has 14 residues. Trimming stripped 6 bases from V and 0 bases from J, with 9 bases between. Germline V gene sequence: CDR1 LNHDA, CDR2 SQIVND (reference sequence). This CDR3 is CASRTTGSGNTIYF. CDR3 bases: TGTGCCAGTAGAACGACAGGCTCTGGAAACACCATATATTTT.

As regards this clone: Distinct nucleotide sequences in the sample also encode this CDR3. The chain carries TRBV5-6 and TRBJ2-1, with D perhaps TRBD2 (6 bases). V dropped 0 bases and J dropped 3 bases, with 7 bases sitting between them. The germline V gene encodes CDR1 SGHDT and CDR2 YYEEEE. The CDR3 spans 14 residues. CDR3: CASSLGRGYNEQFF. The CDR3, as DNA: TGTGCCAGCAGCTTGGGGAGGGGCTACAATGAGCAGTTCTTC. Full variable domain (rest looked up from reference TRBV5-6 and TRBJ2-1): DAGVTQSPTHLIKTRGQQVTLRCSPKSGHDTVSWYQQALGQGPQFIFQYYEEEERQRGNFPDRFSGHQFPNYSSELNVNALLLGDSALYLCASSLGRGYNEQFFGPGTRLTVL.

This clone has just one count. This chain uses TRBV7-2 with TRBJ2-2; a weak D match, TRBD2 (6 bases). With 0 bases removed from V and 7 bases from J, the gap between germline ends came to 18 bases. There are 17 residues in the CDR3. Germline V lookup: CDR1 SGHTA, CDR2 FQGNSA. The CDR3 coding sequence is TGTGCCAGCAGCTTAGCAAGGGCGGGGAACGGTCGCGGGGAGCTGTTTTTT. It codes for CASSLARAGNGRGELFF.

The genes are TRBV7-9 and TRBJ1-2, with 7 nucleotides matching TRBD1. The germline V gene has CDR1 SEHNR and CDR2 FQNEAQ (reference sequence). After removal of 5 bases from V and 3 bases from J, the junction contained 9 bases not matched to a gene. This CDR3 is 15 amino acids long. CDR3 residues: CASSRAGQGDYGYTF. DNA for the CDR3: TGTGCCAGCAGCCGGGCGGGGCAGGGGGACTATGGCTACACCTTC.

V usage is TRBV19 and J usage is TRBJ2-2; 9 nucleotides agree with TRBD1. The germline V gene encodes CDR1 LNHDA and CDR2 SQIVND (reference sequence). The CDR3 consists of 15 residues. V lost 3 bases to trimming and J lost 7 bases; unmatched junction nucleotides: 6. CDR3 sequence (DNA): TGTGCCAGTAGTATTCGGGACAGGGTGAGCGGGGAGCTGTTTTTT. Residues: CASSIRDRVSGELFF. The whole variable domain, filled in from reference TRBV19 and TRBJ2-2, reads DGGITQSPKYLFRKEGQNVTLSCEQNLNHDAMYWYRQDPGQGLRLIYYSQIVNDFQKGDIAEGYSVSREKKESFPLTVTSAQKNPTAFYLCASSIRDRVSGELFFGEGSRLTVL.

The chain employs TRBV12-3 or TRBV12-4 and TRBJ1-1; D ambiguous. V lost 7 bases to trimming and J lost 1 base, with 10 bases between them. This CDR3 is built from 13 residues. The CDR3 spells CASTPTENTEAFF. The CDR3 DNA is TGTGCCAGCACCCCGACTGAGAACACTGAAGCTTTCTTT.

CDR3 residues: CASSPPEGSPLHF. CDR3 in DNA: TGTGCCAGCTCACCACCGGAGGGTTCACCCCTCCACTTT. V usage is TRBV18 and J usage is TRBJ1-6; D is unresolved. CDR1 and CDR2 (germline): KGHSH, LQKENI. Trimming pared 0 bases from V and 9 bases from J, leaving 6 bases between. The CDR3 length is 13 residues.

This clone is a singleton in its sample. V is TRBV3-1 (or the pseudogene TRBV3-2) and J is TRBJ2-7, with 9 bases identical to TRBD2. The CDR3 is 16 residues long. Germline values: CDR1 LGHDT, CDR2 YNNKEL (reference sequence). Unmatched junction bases numbered 6, after V lost 1 base and J lost 2 bases. This CDR3 is CASSQGRGGGAYEQYF. CDR3 coding DNA: TGTGCCAGCAGCCAAGGGCGGGGCGGGGGGGCCTACGAGCAGTACTTC.

This chain joins TRBV27 and TRBJ2-1, with no clear D. Germline lookup yields CDR1 MNHEY and CDR2 SMNVEV (reference sequence). The CDR3 is 15 residues long. V lost 7 bases to trimming and J lost 0 bases, with 13 bases between them. In DNA, the CDR3 is TGTGCCAGCACCCCGTGGGCGAACTCCTACAATGAGCAGTTCTTC. Protein: CASTPWANSYNEQFF.

CDR3 DNA sequence: TGTGCCACCAGCAAGTCGGGTGAGCAGTTCTTC. Amino acids: CATSKSGEQFF. This sequence joins TRBV15 and TRBJ2-1; unclear D gene. This CDR3 is 11 amino acids long. The germline CDR1 and CDR2 sequences are LNHNV and YYDKDF (reference sequence). The V end was cut by 4 bases, the J end by 9 bases, with 7 bases between. The full variable domain, completed using reference TRBV15 and TRBJ2-1, is DAMVIQNPRYQVTQFGKPVTLSCSQTLNHNVMYWYQQKSSQAPKLLFHYYDKDFNNEADTPDNFQSRRPNTSFCFLDIRSPGLGDTAMYLCATSKSGEQFFGPGTRLTVL.

The rearrangement uses TRBV7-6 and TRBJ1-5; D perhaps matches TRBD1 (5 bases). This CDR3 has 16 amino acids. Germline loops: CDR1 SGHVS, CDR2 FNYEAQ. V was clipped by 0 bases and J by 1 base, with 10 bases between them. CDR3 bases: TGTGCCAGCAGCTTAGCAGAGGCAGGGAGCAATCAGCCCCAGCATTTT. It encodes CASSLAEAGSNQPQHF.

CDR3 coding DNA: TGTGCCAGCAGTTACGACAGGGGGTTGAATCAGCCCCAGCATTTT. Its protein product is CASSYDRGLNQPQHF. This rearrangement joins TRBV6-5 to TRBJ1-5; 9 nucleotides align to TRBD1. Germline V gene data show CDR1 as MNHEY and CDR2 as SVGAGI. J lost 4 bases, V lost 2 bases, and 3 bases had no gene match. The CDR3 spans 15 residues.

This clone was picked up one time. The chain uses TRBV19 and TRBJ1-2; TRBD1 agrees at 7 bases. After removal of 5 bases from V and 0 bases from J, the junction contained 9 bases not matched to a gene. CDR3 length: 16 residues. CDR1 LNHDA and CDR2 SQIVND come from the germline V gene (reference sequence). CDR3 sequence (DNA): TGTGCCAGTAGTTCGCCCACAGGGGACCCTAACTATGGCTACACCTTC. It specifies CASSSPTGDPNYGYTF.

This rearrangement joins TRBV3-1 (or the pseudogene TRBV3-2) to TRBJ2-5; D is perhaps TRBD2 (7 bases). From germline, CDR1 is LGHDT and CDR2 YNNKEL (reference sequence). The CDR3 length is 16 residues. V was shortened by 4 bases and J by 5 bases, with 20 bases between the two germline ends. The CDR3 sequence: CASSPWGGGTGETQYF. CDR3 bases: TGTGCCAGCAGCCCGTGGGGCGGGGGCACGGGGGAGACCCAGTACTTC.

The chain carries TRBV19 and TRBJ2-6, with 8 bases identical to TRBD1. Germline V CDR1 and CDR2: LNHDA, SQIVND (reference sequence). The CDR3 sequence is 18 residues long. The J segment lost 0 bases and the V segment lost 7 bases, leaving 11 bases of the junction unmatched. The CDR3 reads CASTPGGQDFSGANVLTF. The CDR3 DNA sequence: TGTGCCAGTACCCCAGGGGGACAGGACTTCTCTGGGGCCAACGTCCTGACTTTC.

The J gene is TRBJ2-1, the V gene TRBV6-4, with 10 bases matching TRBD1. CDR3 length equals 15 residues. With V trimmed by 4 bases and J by 2 bases, 2 bases remained unmatched. Germline V gene lookup returns CDR1 MRHNA and CDR2 SNTAGT. The CDR3, as DNA: TGTGCCAGCAGTGTTGGACAGGGGGCCTACAATGAGCAGTTCTTC. This sequence encodes CASSVGQGAYNEQFF.

The chain joins TRBV29-1 to TRBJ1-2, with 9 bases that match TRBD1. This CDR3 spans 12 amino acids. The germline V gene has CDR1 SQVTM and CDR2 ANQGSEA. The junction had 6 bases not matched to a gene; V was cut back by 7 bases and J by 6 bases. Here the CDR3 DNA reads TGCAGCGCATACAGGGGGCCAGATGGCTACACCTTC. This codes for CSAYRGPDGYTF. Full variable domain (outside the CDR3, taken from reference TRBV29-1 and TRBJ1-2): SAVISQKPSRDICQRGTSLTIQCQVDSQVTMMFWYRQQPGQSLTLIATANQGSEATYESGFVIDKFPISRPNLTFSTLTVSNMSPEDSSIYLCSAYRGPDGYTFGSGTRLTVV.

This clone came up once. J is TRBJ2-3 and V is TRBV6-4; 9 bases fit TRBD2. V lost 0 bases and J lost 2; bases outside the gene matches: 9. The germline gives CDR1 MRHNA, CDR2 SNTAGT. This CDR3 has 18 amino acids. The CDR3 sequence: CASSDSLILAGYTDTQYF. CDR3 DNA sequence: TGTGCCAGCAGTGACTCACTAATTCTAGCGGGATACACAGATACGCAGTATTTT.

This chain uses TRBV4-2 with TRBJ2-3, with D perhaps matching TRBD1 (5 bases). CDR1 and CDR2 (germline): LGHNA, YNFKEQ. Trimming took 0 bases from V and 7 from J, leaving 17 bases between them. The CDR3 has 16 amino acids. CDR3 residues: CASSQEGPGILNTQYF. DNA for the CDR3: TGTGCCAGCAGCCAAGAGGGCCCAGGGATTCTCAATACGCAGTATTTT.

The chain joins TRBV27 to TRBJ1-2; 7 bases are shared with TRBD1. Germline V gene sequence: CDR1 MNHEY, CDR2 SMNVEV (reference sequence). The CDR3 has 13 residues. The ends lost 6 bases at V and 3 bases at J; junction bases unmatched: 4. The CDR3 nucleotides read TGTGCCAGCAGGGAGACAGGGCACTATGGCTACACCTTC. Amino acid sequence: CASRETGHYGYTF.

This chain links TRBV19 with TRBJ2-1; weak D call: TRBD1 (8 bases). V was trimmed by 2 bases and J by 9 bases, leaving 20 bases between them. Germline assignment: CDR1 LNHDA and CDR2 SQIVND (reference sequence). This CDR3 has 16 amino acids. CDR3 sequence reads: CASSINRGTNGGEQFF. CDR3 coding DNA: TGTGCCAGTAGTATAAACAGGGGGACTAATGGGGGTGAGCAGTTCTTC.

The rearrangement joins TRBV6-4 to TRBJ2-1, with 9 nucleotides matching TRBD2. The CDR3 is made up of 15 amino acids. V dropped 7 bases and J dropped 3; count of bases not matched to a gene: 7. Germline values: CDR1 MRHNA, CDR2 SNTAGT. The CDR3 protein is CASTPSGGNYNEQFF. The CDR3 DNA follows: TGTGCCAGCACTCCCAGCGGGGGGAACTACAATGAGCAGTTCTTC.

This clone was seen a few times. The rearrangement links TRBV5-1 to TRBJ2-5; 7 bases are shared with TRBD1. The CDR3 is 15 residues long. V lost 2 bases and J lost 5; bases outside the gene matches: 9. Germline CDR1 SGHRS, CDR2 YFSETQ. The DNA for the CDR3 is TGCGCCAGCAGCTTTATGAGGGGGCTCGGGGAGACCCAGTACTTC. This sequence encodes CASSFMRGLGETQYF. Full variable domain (missing parts from reference TRBV5-1 and TRBJ2-5): KAGVTQTPRYLIKTRGQQVTLSCSPISGHRSVSWYQQTPGQGLQFLFEYFSETQRNKGNFPGRFSGRQFSNSRSEMNVSTLELGDSALYLCASSFMRGLGETQYFGPGTRLLVL.

V and J are TRBV5-4 and TRBJ1-1; a possible D gene is TRBD1 (5 bases). The germline V and J ends were trimmed by 4 bases and 1 base, with 8 bases remaining between them. This CDR3 is 13 amino acids long. Germline V gene data show CDR1 as SGHNT and CDR2 as YYREEE (reference sequence). CDR3 DNA: TGTGCCAGCAGCCCTCAGGGGAACACTGAAGCTTTCTTT. This encodes CASSPQGNTEAFF.